The T cell receptor beta chain described here comes from a study of T cells in Graves' hyperthyroidism and ophthalmopathy. Study information: Peripheral blood draws took place at initial diagnosis, ahead of any treatment. General study findings and limits: Most thyroid clonotypes that were expanded above 0.001 also turned up in blood. The model's output predicted ophthalmopathy at a median of around 7 months prior to onset.

Amplified TCR beta CDR3 regions came from RNA transcripts. The primer set for the first-round RT-PCR of the TCR CDR3 was HTBI. TCRdb reprocessed the multiplex PCR reads via MiXCR and lists one record per CDR3 protein. This sample carries roughly 650,000 distinct CDR3 sequences, approximately 16% of them seen once, and the ten largest clones take around 3.3%. In germline, CDR1 is SGHKS, CDR2 YYEKEE (reference sequence). The CDR3 spans 15 residues. V was trimmed by 6 bases and J by 0 bases, leaving 12 bases between them. With regard to this clonotype: Its antigen is unidentified.

For the diagnoses, clinical symptoms, serum thyroxine and TRAb, thyroid ultrasound and orbital computed tomography were used. The sequencing input was blood. The V gene is TRBV5-5, the J gene TRBJ2-2; a possible D gene is TRBD2 (6 bases). This sequence originates from a middle-aged woman with Graves' ophthalmopathy. Written as DNA, the CDR3 is TGTGCCAGCAAGGATCGGGGGTCGAACACCGGGGAGCTGTTTTTT. Its protein product is CASKDRGSNTGELFF.